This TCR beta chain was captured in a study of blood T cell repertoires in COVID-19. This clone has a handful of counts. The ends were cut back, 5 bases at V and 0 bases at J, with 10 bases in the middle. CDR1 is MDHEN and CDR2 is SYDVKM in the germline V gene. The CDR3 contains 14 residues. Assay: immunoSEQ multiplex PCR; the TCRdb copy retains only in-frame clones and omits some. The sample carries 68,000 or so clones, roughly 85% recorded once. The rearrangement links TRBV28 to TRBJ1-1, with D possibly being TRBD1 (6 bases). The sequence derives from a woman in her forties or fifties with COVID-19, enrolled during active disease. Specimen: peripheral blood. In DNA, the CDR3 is TGTGCCAGCAGTCCCCAGGGGCTGAACACTGAAGCTTTCTTT. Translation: CASSPQGLNTEAFF.